What follows is one T cell receptor beta chain and its context. Its antigen is unknown. This CDR3 region has 15 residues. CDR1 and CDR2 (germline): MNHEY, SVGAGI. After removal of 4 bases from V and 4 bases from J, the junction contained 9 bases not matched to a gene. The data derive from a study of T cell responses to AZD1222 COVID-19 vaccine. Across the whole study: Second-dose intervals near 4 or 12 weeks were combined.

General study points: Vaccine-related CD4 TCRs covered spike, predominating at 160-218 and 743-854.

Clones were read by immunoSEQ multiplex PCR, and TCRdb kept only the in-frame ones, dropping some. The sample lists some 160,000 clones; 85% to 95% were seen once. Here the sequenced sample was peripheral blood, taken on day 0 of AZD1222 vaccination. The V call is TRBV6-5, the J call TRBJ1-2, with 7 bases fitting TRBD1. The source is an adult in good health. CDR3 protein: CASSFPGTEGYGYTF. CDR3 coding DNA: TGTGCCAGCAGTTTCCCCGGGACAGAAGGCTATGGCTACACCTTC.